A single sample gave rise to the 12 T cell receptor beta chains below, sequenced in a study of blood T cells in healthy people across ages. The authors ran a second PCR of about 6 to 11 cycles using a sample-barcoded 5' primer and a J-beta primer mix. Via MiXCR, TCRdb re-called the 5' RACE reads, giving one row per CDR3 protein. The sample has roughly 790,000 distinct CDR3 sequences; roughly two fifths are singletons. Sequences were obtained from blood. These receptors all stem from a woman aged 55-75 years in good health.

The chain carries TRBV7-9 and TRBJ2-3; 14 bases fit TRBD2. The trim removed 5 bases at V and 6 bases at J, leaving 16 bases unmatched. The CDR3 length is 19 residues. Germline V CDR1 and CDR2: SEHNR, FQNEAQ (reference sequence). Written as DNA, the CDR3 is TGTGCCAGCAGCCCCCACCGGACTAGCGGGGGGAACGTAGGGGATACGCAGTATTTT. This gives the protein CASSPHRTSGGNVGDTQYF.

This clonotype was seen only a few times. The chain carries TRBV4-2 and TRBJ2-3; D gene unclear. From germline, CDR1 is LGHNA and CDR2 YNFKEQ. The CDR3 sequence is 13 residues long. The V end lost 0 bases, the J end lost 2 bases, and 3 bases lay between the germline ends. The CDR3 sequence: CASSQDNTDTQYF. CDR3 in DNA: TGTGCCAGCAGCCAAGACAACACAGATACGCAGTATTTT.

The V gene is TRBV7-2, the J gene TRBJ1-2; D gene ambiguous. The CDR3 covers 15 residues. Germline CDR1 SGHTA, CDR2 FQGNSA. V lost 10 bases and J 5 bases, leaving 23 bases between the germline ends. CDR3 nucleotides: TGTGCCACCAACCCTCTGTACAAGGGAGAATATGGCTACACCTTC. Protein product: CATNPLYKGEYGYTF.

In its sample, this clonotype was seen a few times. V usage is TRBV4-2 and J usage is TRBJ2-3; D is unresolved. The length of the CDR3 is 15 residues. Germline V lookup: CDR1 LGHNA, CDR2 YNFKEQ. V was pared by 0 bases and J by 2 bases, with 9 bases between. The CDR3 loop reads CASSQDRSDTDTQYF. The DNA of the CDR3 is TGTGCCAGCAGCCAAGATCGGAGCGACACAGATACGCAGTATTTT.

The gene calls are TRBV7-3 and TRBJ2-1; D is perhaps TRBD2 (6 bases). Per germline, CDR1 SGHTA and CDR2 FQGTGA. This CDR3 spans 15 amino acids. Trimming removed 3 bases at V and 2 bases at J, with 11 bases between. The CDR3 DNA reads TGTGCCAGCAGCTTGGGACTGCCCCCCTACAATGAGCAGTTCTTC. This translates into CASSLGLPPYNEQFF.

The chain combines TRBV29-1 with TRBJ2-5, with D unclear. V was shortened by 4 bases and J by 3 bases, with 15 bases between the two germline ends. Germline CDR1 is SQVTM and CDR2 is ANQGSEA. The CDR3 is 14 residues long. DNA for the CDR3: TGCAGCGTTGGGAGACGGATTGTAAAAGAGACCCAGTACTTC. Residues: CSVGRRIVKETQYF.

V is TRBV5-6 and J is TRBJ1-5; no clear D gene. The CDR3 is 15 residues long. Trimming left V 0 bases short and J 0 bases short, with 7 bases between. CDR1 SGHDT and CDR2 YYEEEE come from the germline V gene. The CDR3 loop is CASSLGPHSNQPQHF. For the CDR3, the DNA is TGTGCCAGCAGCTTGGGACCCCATAGCAATCAGCCCCAGCATTTT.

The genes are TRBV5-1 and TRBJ2-1, with 7 bases aligning to TRBD2. Germline CDR1 is SGHRS and CDR2 is YFSETQ. This CDR3 has 16 amino acids. V trimming: 3 bases; J trimming: 3 bases; junction bases outside the gene matches: 9. CDR3: CASSSRRLADYNEQFF. CDR3 coding DNA: TGCGCCAGCAGCTCCCGAAGACTAGCAGACTACAATGAGCAGTTCTTC.

This clonotype was detected a few times. J is TRBJ2-5 and V is TRBV28, with a tentative D call TRBD1 (6 bases). V shed 4 bases and J shed 0 bases, with 12 bases lying between them. The CDR3 runs 15 residues. Germline V lookup: CDR1 MDHEN, CDR2 SYDVKM. CDR3 nucleotide sequence: TGTGCCAGCAGTTCCCCCCAGGGGTACCAAGAGACCCAGTACTTC. As protein: CASSSPQGYQETQYF.

The chain uses TRBV6-5 and TRBJ2-1, with D maybe TRBD2 (5 bases). CDR3 length: 15 amino acids. Germline V gene data show CDR1 as MNHEY and CDR2 as SVGAGI. Trimming took 6 bases from V and 7 from J, leaving 19 bases between them. CDR3 region: CASSSRAAGHNEQFF. The CDR3 DNA is TGTGCCAGCAGCTCCAGAGCGGCTGGGCATAATGAGCAGTTCTTC.

The gene calls are TRBV11-1 and TRBJ1-1; TRBD1 matches 10 bases. V dropped 4 bases and J dropped 2; count of bases not matched to a gene: 4. The CDR3 runs 15 residues. Germline loops: CDR1 SGHAT, CDR2 FQDESV (reference sequence). This CDR3 is CASSWTGGLNTEAFF. In DNA, the CDR3 is TGTGCCAGCAGCTGGACAGGGGGGCTTAACACTGAAGCTTTCTTT.

Regarding this clonotype: This may arise from a read error, as a much more abundant clone is one base away. The chain links TRBV20-1 to TRBJ2-5, with D uncertain. CDR3 length: 15 residues. V was cut by 1 base and J by 11 bases, with 23 bases left in between. CDR1 is DFQATT, CDR2 SNEGSKA, per germline (reference sequence). The chain's CDR3 is CSARALGSATYAQYF. CDR3 in DNA: TGCAGTGCTAGAGCCTTGGGCTCAGCTACCTACGCGCAGTACTTC.